This TCR beta chain was sequenced in a study of blood T cells in healthy people across ages. General study findings and limits: Long-lived donors exceeded aged donors in naive CD4+ cells and diversity.

Concerning this clonotype: Its specificity is not known.

Then a second PCR, running roughly 6 to 12 cycles, was carried out with a sample-barcoded 5' primer and a J-beta primer mix. TCRdb passed the 5' RACE reads through MiXCR, listing each CDR3 protein once. This sample has under 750,000 distinct CDR3 sequences, with around 48% found just once. CDR1 is MNHEY, CDR2 SVGEGT, per germline. Trimming took 6 bases from V and 7 from J, leaving 9 bases between them. The CDR3 sequence is 11 residues long. The study recruited healthy Caucasian donors from Russia who were aged roughly 6 to 95. The sequence derives from a man older than 75 in good health. The chain has TRBV6-2 or TRBV6-3 and TRBJ2-5; D uncertain. Sequencing input: blood. CDR3 amino acids: CASSEKGTQYF. CDR3 bases: TGTGCCAGCAGCGAAAAAGGGACCCAGTACTTC.